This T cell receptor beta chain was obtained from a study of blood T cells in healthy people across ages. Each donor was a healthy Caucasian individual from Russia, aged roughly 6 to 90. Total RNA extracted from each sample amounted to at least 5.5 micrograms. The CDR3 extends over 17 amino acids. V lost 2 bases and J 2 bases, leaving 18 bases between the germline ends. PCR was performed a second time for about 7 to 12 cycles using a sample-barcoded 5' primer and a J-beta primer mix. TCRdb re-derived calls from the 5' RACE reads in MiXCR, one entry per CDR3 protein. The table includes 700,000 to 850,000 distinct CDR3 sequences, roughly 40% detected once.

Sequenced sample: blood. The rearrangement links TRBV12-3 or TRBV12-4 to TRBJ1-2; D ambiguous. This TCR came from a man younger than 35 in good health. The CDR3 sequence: CASSLYQTPTRNYGYTF. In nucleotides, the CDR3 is TGTGCCAGCAGTTTATACCAGACACCGACGCGAAACTATGGCTACACCTTC.